This T cell receptor (beta chain) emerged from a study of cytomegalovirus exposure and HLA in healthy donors. Study-wide context: When about 400 donors were genotyped, about 80% of them were found to fall in the Caucasian-associated ancestry cluster.

The study, taken as a whole, reports: Some V segments, TRBV6-2 and TRBV6-3 among them, were indistinguishable and were therefore excluded. TCR beta V- and J-gene trimming was later associated with a missense DCLRE1C variant.

This PCR relied on a set of 60 Vbeta primers and 13 Jbeta primers. TCRdb keeps only in-frame clones here, not all; method: immunoSEQ multiplex PCR. The table includes over 110,000 clones, 78% detected once. Remarks on this clone: Its matching antigen is unknown.

In germline, CDR1 is SNHLY, CDR2 FYNNEI. The CDR3 is 13 residues long. V was cut by 3 bases and J by 7 bases, with 12 bases left in between. This sequence joins TRBV2 and TRBJ1-2; no firm D call. The sequenced sample was PBMCs. This TCR derives from a woman in her forties in good health and CMV-seropositive. CDR3 sequence reads: CASSDRGISGYTF. CDR3 bases: TGTGCCAGCAGTGACCGGGGAATCAGTGGCTACACCTTC.